Listed here are 18 T cell receptor beta chains from one sample, sequenced in a study of blood T cell repertoires in COVID-19. The protocol was immunoSEQ multiplex PCR, while the TCRdb copy is restricted to in-frame clones and leaves out a portion. Of fewer than 250,000 clones in the sample, about nine tenths were seen once. Sequencing input: peripheral blood. The receptors were gathered from a man aged 50-60 years with COVID-19, enrolled during active disease.

The gene calls are TRBV5-6 and TRBJ1-6; D unresolved. The CDR3 totals 15 residues. V was pared by 0 bases and J by 2 bases, with 6 bases between. Germline-derived CDR1 and CDR2 are SGHDT and YYEEEE. The DNA for the CDR3 is TGTGCCAGCAGCTTGGTTTCCACCTATAATTCACCCCTCCACTTT. It specifies CASSLVSTYNSPLHF.

The gene calls are TRBV20-1 and TRBJ2-7; 7 bases align to TRBD1. V dropped 4 bases and J dropped 5; count of bases not matched to a gene: 2. Germline CDR1 is DFQATT and CDR2 is SNEGSKA (reference sequence). This CDR3 has 11 amino acids. The CDR3 sequence is CSAKTGNEQYF. DNA for the CDR3: TGCAGTGCTAAGACAGGGAACGAGCAGTACTTC.

The chain carries TRBV7-8 and TRBJ1-5; no clear D gene. V lost 5 bases to trimming and J lost 4 bases, with 15 bases between them. The V gene's germline CDR1 is SGHVS and CDR2 FQNEAQ. The CDR3 spans 15 residues. In nucleotides, the CDR3 is TGTGCCAGCAGCCAGCTACACTCGGGGAATCAGCCCCAGCATTTT. Amino acids: CASSQLHSGNQPQHF. Filled out from reference TRBV7-8 and TRBJ1-5, the complete variable domain reads GAGVSQSPRYKVAKRGQDVALRCDPISGHVSLFWYQQALGQGPEFLTYFQNEAQLDKSGLPSDRFFAERPEGSVSTLKIQRTQQEDSAVYLCASSQLHSGNQPQHFGDGTRLSIL.

The chain has TRBV12-3 or TRBV12-4 and TRBJ1-2, with no clear D. The CDR3 spans 13 residues. V was shortened by 4 bases and J by 8 bases, with 14 bases between the two germline ends. CDR3 region: CASSSTVGEGYTF. CDR3 DNA sequence: TGTGCCAGCAGTTCAACAGTCGGGGAGGGCTACACCTTC.

The chain links TRBV19 to TRBJ2-1; maybe TRBD2 (5 bases). V lost 2 bases, J lost 0 bases, and 14 bases lay in between. This CDR3 is built from 17 residues. The V gene's germline CDR1 is LNHDA and CDR2 SQIVND (reference sequence). CDR3 nucleotides: TGTGCCAGTAGTATAAAGGGCTTAGGGAGCTCCTACAATGAGCAGTTCTTC. Translated: CASSIKGLGSSYNEQFF.

CDR3 region: CASSPTGGAGYTF. The CDR3 DNA follows: TGTGCCAGCAGCCCTACAGGGGGCGCCGGCTACACCTTC. The rearrangement links TRBV7-9 to TRBJ1-2, with TRBD1 identical over 9 bases. The CDR3 sequence is 13 residues long. Germline V lookup: CDR1 SEHNR, CDR2 FQNEAQ (reference sequence). The ends lost 5 bases at V and 8 bases at J; junction bases unmatched: 6.

This CDR3 reads CASSQEQYNEQFF. The CDR3 coding sequence is TGTGCCAGCAGCCAAGAACAGTATAATGAGCAGTTCTTC. The gene calls are TRBV4-2 and TRBJ2-1; D not certain. Germline-derived CDR1 and CDR2 are LGHNA and YNFKEQ. V lost 0 bases and J 7 bases, leaving 7 bases between the germline ends. This CDR3 has 13 amino acids.

This clone was seen many times. J is TRBJ2-2 and V is TRBV2, with a weak D call TRBD1 (5 bases). Trimming left V 4 bases short and J 7 bases short, with 10 bases between. Germline CDR1 is SNHLY and CDR2 is FYNNEI. The length of the CDR3 is 13 residues. In DNA, the CDR3 is TGTGCCAGCAGTGGGGGCCACCACGGGGAGCTGTTTTTT. Translation gives CASSGGHHGELFF.

The chain carries TRBV6-2 or TRBV6-3 and TRBJ2-5; TRBD2 matches 9 bases. The CDR3 spans 16 residues. J was trimmed by 2 bases and V by 0 bases; bases with no gene match: 4. Per the germline V gene, CDR1 is MNHEY and CDR2 is SVGEGT. This chain's CDR3 is CASSYSRLAGQETQYF. The DNA for the CDR3 is TGTGCCAGCAGTTACTCCCGCCTAGCGGGGCAAGAGACCCAGTACTTC.

The V call is TRBV19, the J call TRBJ1-6, with no clear D. The CDR3 is 14 residues long. V dropped 7 bases and J dropped 4 bases, with 11 bases sitting between them. CDR1 and CDR2 (germline): LNHDA, SQIVND (reference sequence). CDR3 DNA sequence: TGTGCCAGTAACTCAGACGGGTATAATTCACCCCTCCACTTT. Translating gives CASNSDGYNSPLHF. The whole variable domain, filled in from reference TRBV19 and TRBJ1-6, reads DGGITQSPKYLFRKEGQNVTLSCEQNLNHDAMYWYRQDPGQGLRLIYYSQIVNDFQKGDIAEGYSVSREKKESFPLTVTSAQKNPTAFYLCASNSDGYNSPLHFGNGTRLTVT.

The rearrangement uses TRBV5-1 and TRBJ1-1; D gene unclear. V lost 2 bases and J 2 bases, leaving 13 bases between the germline ends. The CDR3 loop spans 15 amino acids. The germline CDR1 and CDR2 sequences are SGHRS and YFSETQ. The DNA for the CDR3 is TGCGCCAGCAGCTTAACCGACGGAGGAAACACTGAAGCTTTCTTT. It encodes CASSLTDGGNTEAFF.

The rearrangement uses TRBV7-9 and TRBJ2-3; weak D call: TRBD2 (5 bases). Between the trimmed V and J ends, which lost 3 bases and 4 bases, there was a span of 11 bases. CDR3 length: 14 residues. CDR1 SEHNR and CDR2 FQNEAQ come from the germline V gene (reference sequence). The CDR3 spells CASSFQDSADTQYF. The CDR3 DNA sequence: TGTGCCAGCAGCTTCCAGGACTCCGCAGATACGCAGTATTTT.

V and J are TRBV9 and TRBJ2-1; tentatively, D is TRBD1 (7 bases). Looked up from germline, CDR1 is SGDLS and CDR2 is YYNGEE. V lost 0 bases to trimming and J lost 4 bases, with 14 bases between them. This CDR3 region has 16 residues. The CDR3 DNA sequence: TGTGCCAGCAGCGTAGGGCAGGGGGGAACGTACAATGAGCAGTTCTTC. It encodes CASSVGQGGTYNEQFF.

This rearrangement joins TRBV7-9 to TRBJ2-1, with TRBD1 identical over 10 bases. This CDR3 region has 17 residues. Germline V gene sequence: CDR1 SEHNR, CDR2 FQNEAQ (reference sequence). J lost 4 bases, V lost 4 bases, and 10 bases had no gene match. The CDR3 DNA sequence: TGTGCCAGCAGCTCAAAAGGACAGGGGGGGACTTACAATGAGCAGTTCTTC. This gives the protein CASSSKGQGGTYNEQFF.

The rearrangement uses TRBV30 and TRBJ2-7; 9 nucleotides match TRBD1. Trimming took 5 bases from V and 2 from J; bases not matched to a gene: 10. CDR3 length: 15 residues. In germline, CDR1 is GTSNPN, CDR2 SVGIG (reference sequence). The CDR3 region is CAWGGSRDRAYEQYF. DNA for the CDR3: TGTGCCTGGGGAGGGAGCCGGGACAGGGCCTACGAGCAGTACTTC.

This clone was counted between two and nine times. In DNA, the CDR3 is TGTGCCAGCACTTCCGTCAGGGGCTCTCCTAGCGGGAGGGCGGGCACCGGGGAGCTGTTTTTT. This codes for CASTSVRGSPSGRAGTGELFF. The rearrangement joins TRBV7-9 to TRBJ2-2; 12 bases are shared with TRBD2. CDR3 length: 21 amino acids. V lost 7 bases and J lost 4; bases outside the gene matches: 22. Germline V gene sequence: CDR1 SEHNR, CDR2 FQNEAQ (reference sequence).

The chain links TRBV5-1 to TRBJ2-3; possible D gene TRBD2, 5 bases. The CDR3 is made up of 16 amino acids. The ends were cut back, 0 bases at V and 3 bases at J, with 14 bases in the middle. The germline V gene encodes CDR1 SGHRS and CDR2 YFSETQ. The CDR3: CASSLVGELSTDTQYF. The CDR3 DNA reads as TGCGCCAGCAGCTTGGTTGGGGAGTTAAGTACAGATACGCAGTATTTT.

This sequence joins TRBV7-9 and TRBJ1-5, with D unclear. CDR3 length equals 13 residues. Trimming pared 3 bases from V and 5 bases from J, leaving 8 bases between. Looked up from germline, CDR1 is SEHNR and CDR2 is FQNEAQ (reference sequence). The CDR3 nucleotides are TGTGCCAGCAGCTTCACGGGAGATCAGCCCCAGCATTTT. It is translated as CASSFTGDQPQHF.